This T cell receptor (beta chain) was sequenced during a study of cytotoxic CD8 clonotypes in ibrutinib-treated CLL. Study overall: Mean yields were roughly 250,000 productive templates and some 90,000 productive rearrangements per sample. The study's findings and limits: Rising at ibrutinib response, clonality subsequently fell back toward baseline at progression. Circulating CD8+ T-cell counts were tracked by baseline clonality, which exceeded that of age-matched healthy donors. Public clonotypes were uncommon and contracted or stayed stable on treatment.

As for this clone: What it recognizes is unknown.

Measured with immunoSEQ multiplex PCR; TCRdb has only the in-frame clones, and not every one. The sample contains about 130,000 clones, over 60% of which appear only once. V lost 0 bases to trimming and J lost 5 bases; unmatched junction nucleotides: 7. Germline CDR1 is SGDLS and CDR2 is YYNGEE. The CDR3 runs to 17 residues. The sequence was collected from a human donor with chronic lymphocytic leukemia. The specimen comprised PBMCs, sampled after 12 months of ibrutinib treatment. The V call is TRBV9, the J call TRBJ2-1; TRBD2 agrees at 11 bases. CDR3 sequence: CASSVATSGSTHNEQFF. The CDR3 coding sequence is TGTGCCAGCAGCGTAGCTACTAGCGGGAGTACCCACAATGAGCAGTTCTTC.